A selection of T cell receptor beta chains follows, all from one sample in a study of Tregs in tolerant kidney transplant recipients. Libraries were prepared by immunoSEQ multiplex PCR; TCRdb keeps only in-frame clonotypes and omits some of them. In the table there are some 70,000 clones, 92% of which are singletons. The starting material was CD8+ T cells from blood, obtained before the transplant. Receptors originate from a human donor who received a combined kidney and bone marrow transplant. CDR3s include the opening cysteine and the closing phenylalanine or tryptophan. Fields, in order: CDR3 protein, CDR3 DNA, CDR3 length, J gene, clone size, D gene, V gene. The D gene is left open where the match is weak. A row's size may be missing; if present it is once, few, many or a size class.

CASSLGYEQYF | TGTGCCAGCAGCTTGGGCTACGAGCAGTACTTC | 11 | TRBJ2-7 | - | - | TRBV5-6
CASSPIAGGPQETQYF | TGTGCCAGCAGTCCGATAGCGGGGGGGCCGCAAGAGACCCAGTACTTC | 16 | TRBJ2-5 | - | TRBD2 | TRBV27
CAWLGTGQETQYF | TGTGCCTGGCTCGGGACAGGCCAAGAGACCCAGTACTTC | 13 | TRBJ2-5 | - | TRBD1 | TRBV30
CASSVQGLQRPDTQYF | TGTGCCAGCAGCGTACAGGGACTCCAGCGCCCAGATACGCAGTATTTT | 16 | TRBJ2-3 | - | - | TRBV9
CASSLWQGYGYTF | TGTGCCAGCAGCTTGTGGCAGGGATATGGCTACACCTTC | 13 | TRBJ1-2 | - | - | TRBV5-6
CASSPGLGTQPQHF | TGTGCCAGCAGCCCTGGACTGGGAACTCAGCCCCAGCATTTT | 14 | TRBJ1-5 | - | - | TRBV5-6
CASSEGGVLRGADTQYF | TGTGCCAGCAGCGAGGGAGGGGTACTTCGGGGGGCAGATACGCAGTATTTT | 17 | TRBJ2-3 | - | TRBD2 | TRBV13
CASSLTGTEAFF | TGTGCCAGCAGCTTGACAGGTACTGAAGCTTTCTTT | 12 | TRBJ1-1 | - | - | TRBV5-5
CASSTTGAGANVLTF | TGCGCCAGCAGCACGACAGGAGCTGGGGCCAACGTCCTGACTTTC | 15 | TRBJ2-6 | - | - | TRBV5-1
CASSRATGSDEQYF | TGTGCCAGCAGCCGAGCGACAGGGTCCGACGAGCAGTACTTC | 14 | TRBJ2-7 | - | TRBD1 | TRBV7-2
CASSEMREYEKLFF | TGTGCCAGCAGTGAAATGAGGGAATATGAAAAACTGTTTTTT | 14 | TRBJ1-4 | - | - | TRBV6-5
CASSQPGQPQETQYF | TGTGCCAGCAGCCAGCCGGGACAGCCACAAGAGACCCAGTACTTC | 15 | TRBJ2-5 | - | TRBD1 | TRBV5-4
CASSLGTLAGGRETQYF | TGTGCCAGCAGCTTGGGTACACTAGCGGGGGGGAGGGAGACCCAGTACTTC | 17 | TRBJ2-5 | - | TRBD2 | TRBV5-4
CASSDGGWGSPLHF | TGTGCCAGCAGTGACGGGGGCTGGGGTTCACCCCTCCACTTT | 14 | TRBJ1-6 | - | - | TRBV6-4
CASSSGLAGVNEQFF | TGTGCCAGCAGCTCGGGACTAGCGGGAGTCAATGAGCAGTTCTTC | 15 | TRBJ2-1 | - | TRBD2 | TRBV13
CASSLSILDNYGYTF | TGTGCCAGCAGTCTCTCGATCCTAGACAACTATGGCTACACCTTC | 15 | TRBJ1-2 | - | - | TRBV2
CASSLEPGQANTGELFF | TGTGCCAGCAGCTTAGAGCCGGGACAGGCGAACACCGGGGAGCTGTTTTTT | 17 | TRBJ2-2 | - | TRBD1 | TRBV7-8
CASNLGLLNSYNEQFF | TGTGCCAGTAACCTGGGACTTCTTAACTCCTACAATGAGCAGTTCTTC | 16 | TRBJ2-1 | - | - | TRBV19
CASSHSSGANVLTF | TGCGCCAGCAGCCACTCCTCTGGGGCCAACGTCCTGACTTTC | 14 | TRBJ2-6 | once | - | TRBV4-1
CASRGDIELNYGYTF | TGTGCCAGCAGGGGGGACATTGAACTTAACTATGGCTACACCTTC | 15 | TRBJ1-2 | - | - | TRBV25-1
CASSPGQGSVARLPNTGELFF | TGTGCCAGCTCACCAGGACAGGGTTCCGTCGCCAGGCTCCCTAACACCGGGGAGCTGTTTTTT | 21 | TRBJ2-2 | - | TRBD1 | TRBV18
CAISERGAGANVLTF | TGTGCCATCAGTGAGCGAGGAGCCGGGGCCAACGTCCTGACTTTC | 15 | TRBJ2-6 | - | - | TRBV10-3
CASSLPTSGVRDTQYF | TGTGCCAGCAGCTTACCGACTAGCGGGGTAAGAGATACGCAGTATTTT | 16 | TRBJ2-3 | once | TRBD2 | TRBV13
CASSQTPLQVYSYEQYF | TGTGCCAGCAGCCAAACCCCCCTACAGGTATACTCCTACGAGCAGTACTTC | 17 | TRBJ2-7 | - | - | TRBV16
CASSPTGGTSGYTF | TGTGCCAGCAGCCCTACAGGGGGCACTTCAGGCTACACCTTC | 14 | TRBJ1-2 | - | TRBD1 | TRBV27
CAWNLHENEKLFF | TGTGCCTGGAACTTGCACGAAAATGAAAAACTGTTTTTT | 13 | TRBJ1-4 | - | - | TRBV30
CASSQEGTGGNEQFF | TGCGCCAGCAGCCAAGAGGGGACAGGGGGCAATGAGCAGTTCTTC | 15 | TRBJ2-1 | - | TRBD1 | TRBV4-1
CASSFEVPAANTGELFF | TGTGCCAGCAGCTTCGAGGTTCCAGCGGCCAACACCGGGGAGCTGTTTTTT | 17 | TRBJ2-2 | - | - | TRBV7-9
CAWSVLAVPGYEQYF | TGTGCCTGGAGCGTTCTAGCGGTACCCGGCTACGAGCAGTACTTC | 15 | TRBJ2-7 | - | TRBD2 | TRBV30
CASKGTGGEGYTF | TGTGCCAGCAAAGGGACAGGGGGTGAGGGCTACACCTTC | 13 | TRBJ1-2 | - | TRBD1 | TRBV27
CASSQDPWGGSTDTQYF | TGCGCCAGCAGCCAAGACCCGTGGGGGGGGAGCACAGATACGCAGTATTTT | 17 | TRBJ2-3 | - | TRBD2 | TRBV4-1
CASSVPRDRGHYEQYF | TGTGCCAGCAGCGTACCCCGGGACAGGGGGCATTACGAGCAGTACTTC | 16 | TRBJ2-7 | - | TRBD1 | TRBV9
CASSLASGTISPLHF | TGTGCCAGCAGCTTGGCATCCGGGACTATATCACCCCTCCACTTT | 15 | TRBJ1-6 | once | - | TRBV5-6
CSARVFDEQFF | TGCAGCGCCCGGGTATTCGATGAGCAGTTCTTC | 11 | TRBJ2-1 | - | - | TRBV29-1
CASSETGLNEKLFF | TGTGCCAGCAGCGAGACAGGTCTAAATGAAAAACTGTTTTTT | 14 | TRBJ1-4 | - | - | TRBV9
CASSIRLLQGSYNEQFF | TGTGCCAGTAGTATTCGGTTGTTACAGGGGTCATACAATGAGCAGTTCTTC | 17 | TRBJ2-1 | - | TRBD1 | TRBV19
CASSQTGGDYNEQFF | TGCGCCAGCAGCCAAACAGGGGGCGATTACAATGAGCAGTTCTTC | 15 | TRBJ2-1 | - | TRBD1 | TRBV4-3
CASSLVGGTGDTQYF | TGTGCCAGCAGCTTAGTAGGAGGGACTGGAGATACGCAGTATTTT | 15 | TRBJ2-3 | - | - | TRBV9
CASRRGTSPYEQYF | TGTGCCAGCCGACGAGGGACATCCCCCTACGAGCAGTACTTC | 14 | TRBJ2-7 | - | - | TRBV2
CAWSEDRTYEQYF | TGTGCCTGGAGTGAGGACAGGACCTACGAGCAGTACTTC | 13 | TRBJ2-7 | - | TRBD1 | TRBV30